The rows below give T cell receptor beta chains drawn from one sample of a study of early T cells in non-severe SARS-CoV-2 infection. MiXCR was run by TCRdb on the 5' RACE reads, yielding one entry per CDR3 protein. The sample records fewer than 100,000 distinct CDR3 sequences, about a sixth being singletons. Material for sequencing was whole blood. The origin of the receptors is an adult who was a healthcare worker with PCR-confirmed SARS-CoV-2 infection or an uninfected control (not recorded which). The CDR3 runs from the conserved cysteine through the conserved F or W. The D gene is left open where the match is weak. Size is omitted from some rows. Given values are once, few, many or a class for expanded clones.

TRBJ2-7 | TRBV7-9 | once | . | CASSSRDGDSYEQYF | TGTGCCAGCAGCTCCCGGGACGGCGACTCCTACGAGCAGTACTTC
TRBJ2-1 | TRBV7-3 | few | . | CASSPRLEFYNEQFF | TGTGCCAGCAGCCCTCGACTAGAATTCTACAATGAGCAGTTCTTC
TRBJ1-1 | TRBV7-3 | . | . | CASSPSMNTEAFF | TGTGCCAGCAGTCCCTCGATGAACACTGAAGCTTTCTTT
TRBJ1-6 | TRBV20-1 | many | TRBD1 | CSARAGGNSPLHF | TGCAGTGCTAGAGCAGGGGGCAATTCACCCCTCCACTTT
TRBJ2-2 | TRBV29-1 | . | . | CSAQSGEGANTGELFF | TGCAGCGCCCAAAGCGGCGAGGGGGCGAACACCGGGGAGCTGTTTTTT
TRBJ1-2 | TRBV7-8 | many | . | CASSLDSSINYGYTF | TGTGCCAGCAGCTTGGACAGCAGTATTAACTATGGCTACACCTTC
TRBJ1-6 | TRBV30 | few | . | CAWIRQQNSPLHF | TGTGCCTGGATTCGGCAGCAGAATTCACCCCTCCACTTT
TRBJ1-3 | TRBV20-1 | few | . | CSARDSGSIGNTIYF | TGCAGTGCTAGAGATTCCGGGTCGATAGGAAACACCATATATTTT
TRBJ2-2 | TRBV11-3 | few | . | CASSMRDIEYGGELFF | TGTGCCAGCAGCATGAGGGACATCGAATACGGGGGGGAGCTGTTTTTT
TRBJ2-1 | TRBV20-1 | few | TRBD2 | CSARAAGGPGMGVNEQFF | TGCAGTGCTAGAGCGGCGGGAGGGCCAGGAATGGGGGTAAATGAGCAGTTCTTC
TRBJ1-1 | TRBV7-3 | many | . | CASSLTRDTEAFF | TGTGCCAGCAGCTTAACCAGGGACACTGAAGCTTTCTTT
TRBJ2-2 | TRBV29-1 | few | TRBD2 | CSVPGLLNTGELFF | TGCAGCGTTCCGGGACTATTAAACACCGGGGAGCTGTTTTTT
TRBJ1-1 | TRBV7-9 | few | TRBD1 | CASRQGAGEAFF | TGTGCCAGCAGACAGGGGGCCGGTGAAGCTTTCTTT
TRBJ1-6 | TRBV5-1 | . | . | CASSLAGLSGSPLHF | TGCGCCAGCAGCTTGGCCGGACTTTCTGGATCACCCCTCCACTTT
TRBJ1-1 | TRBV28 | few | . | CASSLLSGTEAFF | TGTGCCAGCAGTCTCCTCTCGGGGACTGAAGCTTTCTTT
TRBJ2-7 | TRBV5-6 | few | TRBD1 | CASRDRGQGEQYF | TGTGCCAGCAGAGACAGGGGTCAGGGCGAGCAGTACTTC
TRBJ2-7 | TRBV7-2 | many | . | CASSLPSYEQYF | TGTGCCAGCAGCTTACCTTCCTACGAGCAGTACTTC
TRBJ2-1 | TRBV7-3 | many | TRBD1 | CASGAGGEQFF | TGTGCCAGCGGGGCAGGGGGTGAGCAGTTCTTC
TRBJ2-1 | TRBV3-1 | many | TRBD2 | CASTQDSGAGEVFF | TGTGCCAGCACCCAAGATTCTGGCGCGGGGGAGGTGTTCTTC
TRBJ2-7 | TRBV7-9 | few | TRBD1 | CASSDRGQVDGEQYF | TGTGCCAGCAGCGACCGCGGACAGGTCGACGGAGAGCAGTACTTC
TRBJ2-2 | TRBV29-1 | few | . | CSVMIANTGELFF | TGCAGCGTTATGATCGCTAACACCGGGGAGCTGTTTTTT
TRBJ2-7 | TRBV19 | few | . | CASSSNTRYEQYF | TGTGCCAGTTCAAGCAACACGAGGTACGAGCAGTACTTC
TRBJ1-5 | TRBV2 | few | . | CASSDSRNDQPQHF | TGTGCCAGCAGTGACAGCCGGAATGATCAGCCCCAGCATTTT
TRBJ2-3 | TRBV20-1 | . | . | CSARDDTRTDTQYF | TGCAGTGCTAGAGACGACACTCGCACAGATACGCAGTATTTT
TRBJ2-4 | TRBV7-3 | . | . | CASSLSGGAKNIQYF | TGTGCCAGCAGCTTATCCGGGGGAGCCAAAAACATTCAGTACTTC
TRBJ2-7 | TRBV7-7 | . | . | CASSFLRGGEQYF | TGTGCTAGCAGCTTTTTACGAGGGGGCGAGCAGTACTTC
TRBJ2-3 | TRBV15 | . | TRBD1 | CATSNTGTGDRDTQYF | TGTGCCACCAGCAACACCGGGACAGGGGATCGAGATACGCAGTATTTT
TRBJ2-7 | TRBV5-1 | few | . | CASSLVGQGTYEQYF | TGCGCCAGCAGCTTGGTCGGGCAGGGAACCTACGAGCAGTACTTC
TRBJ1-2 | TRBV5-4 | . | . | CASSLDSSSGYTF | TGTGCCAGCAGCTTGGATAGCTCCTCGGGCTACACCTTC
TRBJ2-1 | TRBV14 | few | . | CASSQDGRHPYNEQFF | TGTGCCAGCAGCCAAGATGGGAGACACCCCTACAATGAGCAGTTCTTC
TRBJ2-7 | TRBV9 | few | . | CASTLGSSSNYEQYF | TGTGCCAGCACCCTCGGGTCCTCATCTAACTACGAGCAGTACTTC
TRBJ2-5 | TRBV7-7 | . | . | CASSLALGGKETQYF | TGTGCTAGCAGCTTAGCCCTTGGGGGCAAAGAGACCCAGTACTTC
TRBJ2-3 | TRBV20-1 | many | . | CSARFGGTDTQYF | TGCAGTGCTAGATTCGGGGGCACAGATACGCAGTATTTT
TRBJ2-1 | TRBV4-1 | few | . | CASSHPLNVGEQFF | TGCGCCAGCAGCCACCCCCTCAACGTCGGTGAGCAGTTCTTC
TRBJ2-2 | TRBV7-6 | few | TRBD2 | CASSPPPRGGSTGELFF | TGTGCCAGCAGCCCTCCTCCGCGGGGGGGCTCCACCGGGGAGCTGTTTTTT
TRBJ2-5 | TRBV29-1 | . | . | CSVEFGAGKETQYF | TGCAGCGTTGAGTTTGGGGCAGGCAAGGAGACCCAGTACTTC
TRBJ2-5 | TRBV6-2/TRBV6-3 | few | TRBD2 | CASSYGYLAGGGEETQYF | TGTGCCAGCAGTTACGGGTATCTAGCGGGAGGAGGAGAGGAGACCCAGTACTTC
TRBJ1-5 | TRBV6-5 | few | . | CASSSAGQPQHF | TGTGCCAGCAGTTCCGCGGGTCAGCCCCAGCATTTT
TRBJ2-7 | TRBV7-9 | once | TRBD2 | CASSSTGTSFYEQYF | TGTGCCAGCAGCTCGACCGGGACTAGCTTCTACGAGCAGTACTTC
TRBJ2-7 | TRBV7-8 | many | TRBD2 | CASSPYGTSGYEQYF | TGTGCCAGCAGCCCCTACGGGACTAGCGGTTACGAGCAGTACTTC
TRBJ2-7 | TRBV29-1 | few | TRBD1 | CSVTQAGDRGFYEQYF | TGCAGCGTCACCCAAGCAGGGGACAGGGGATTCTACGAGCAGTACTTC
TRBJ2-1 | TRBV16 | . | . | CASSQFRDNEQFF | TGTGCCAGCAGCCAATTCCGGGACAATGAGCAGTTCTTC
TRBJ2-3 | TRBV20-1 | few | TRBD1 | CSARSGTVSTDTQYF | TGCAGTGCTAGATCCGGGACAGTTAGCACAGATACGCAGTATTTT
TRBJ2-5 | TRBV12-3/TRBV12-4 | many | . | CASTLSMIETQYF | TGTGCCAGCACCCTCTCAATGATCGAGACCCAGTACTTC
TRBJ1-1 | TRBV5-1 | few | TRBD1 | CASSSGRGRGDEAFF | TGCGCCAGCAGCTCGGGCAGGGGGCGCGGGGATGAAGCTTTCTTT
TRBJ2-7 | TRBV29-1 | . | . | CSVEDRGYEQYF | TGCAGCGTTGAAGATAGAGGTTACGAGCAGTACTTC
TRBJ2-3 | TRBV20-1 | few | TRBD2 | CSAGGLAGDSTDTQYF | TGCAGTGCTGGAGGACTAGCGGGAGATAGCACAGATACGCAGTATTTT
TRBJ2-1 | TRBV5-6 | few | . | CASRPQGGDIEQFF | TGTGCCAGCAGGCCCCAGGGTGGGGATATTGAGCAGTTCTTC
TRBJ2-1 | TRBV30 | . | TRBD1 | CAWSRDRAPRSYNEQFF | TGTGCCTGGAGCCGGGACAGGGCCCCTCGCTCCTACAATGAGCAGTTCTTC
TRBJ1-4 | TRBV12-3/TRBV12-4 | . | . | CASSPHRPNEKLFF | TGTGCCAGCAGTCCCCACAGGCCTAATGAAAAACTGTTTTTT
TRBJ2-3 | TRBV21-1 | few | . | CASSKAGTGWSTDTQYF | TGTGCCAGCAGCAAAGCGGGAACAGGGTGGAGCACAGATACGCAGTATTTT
TRBJ1-2 | TRBV5-1 | few | . | CASSIQGPDYGYTF | TGCGCCAGCAGCATACAGGGTCCGGATTATGGCTACACCTTC
TRBJ2-3 | TRBV5-5 | . | . | CASSVRAPGDTDTQYF | TGTGCCAGCAGCGTCCGGGCCCCCGGTGACACAGATACGCAGTATTTT
TRBJ1-4 | TRBV20-1 | few | . | CSARDRQRDEKLFF | TGCAGTGCTAGAGATCGACAGCGAGATGAAAAACTGTTTTTT
TRBJ1-3 | TRBV9 | . | . | CASTGGGGGNTIYF | TGTGCCAGCACCGGGGGAGGAGGTGGAAACACCATATATTTT
TRBJ2-3 | TRBV7-2 | few | . | CASSHSRGSTDTQYF | TGTGCCAGCAGCCACAGTCGGGGAAGCACAGATACGCAGTATTTT
TRBJ1-1 | TRBV5-5 | few | . | CASSLGQGLSDTEAFF | TGTGCCAGCAGCTTGGGTCAAGGGCTTTCGGACACTGAAGCTTTCTTT
TRBJ1-1 | TRBV25-1 | . | . | CASSESTEVFF | TGTGCCAGCAGTGAAAGCACTGAAGTTTTCTTT
TRBJ2-1 | TRBV30 | . | . | CAWSVQDLGEQFF | TGTGCCTGGAGTGTACAAGATCTAGGTGAGCAGTTCTTC
TRBJ1-1 | TRBV24-1 | . | . | CATSDSGDEAFF | TGTGCCACCAGTGATTCCGGGGATGAAGCTTTCTTT